This T cell receptor beta chain was sequenced during a study of PD-L1 blockade in urothelial cancer. The V gene's germline CDR1 is SGHAT and CDR2 FQNNGV. The length of the CDR3 is 16 residues. The junction had 8 bases not matched to a gene; V was cut back by 1 base and J by 7 bases. Profiling relied on immunoSEQ multiplex PCR, and the TCRdb table lists in-frame clones only, not all of them. The data contain approximately 45,000 clones, 75% to 90% of them singletons. Described time point: pretreatment peripheral blood. Sequencing was performed on PBMCs, taken around atezolizumab (anti-PD-L1) treatment. The J gene is TRBJ2-1, the V gene TRBV11-2; 9 bases fit TRBD1. This sequence originates from a man aged 45-65 years with urothelial cancer. CDR3 region: CASSLVGTGTQNEQFF. In DNA form, the CDR3 reads TGTGCCAGCAGCTTAGTTGGGACAGGGACTCAAAATGAGCAGTTCTTC.